This TCR beta chain emerged from a study of blood T cell repertoires in COVID-19 (dated by TCRdb to about 2020). For the wider study: The collaborator samples originated in the United States, Italy and Spain and spanned the acute and convalescent phases of COVID-19. The prospective study material was composed of cDNA or gDNA derived from T cells, B-cell-depleted T cells, or PBMCs. Subjects who had been exposed to COVID-19, were actively infected with it, or had recovered from it provided the deeply sampled blood TCRbeta repertoires that made up the dataset. A freely available public database, intended as a resource for researchers studying the immune response to SARS-CoV-2, is where the repertoires were released. Samples came from the ongoing ImmuneRACE study (first 160 participants) plus 1,254 subjects from 6 global collaborators. The sample metadata nearly always contained a de-identified subject ID, COVID-19 status, age in years and sex. HLA class I and class II types, where available, came from metadata supplied by the sample provider rather than from assay-based typing. Study-wide findings and limitations: How much clinical and demographic metadata was included differed by source and by participant, and the metadata was provided uncurated.

Trimming takes 8 bases off V and 6 bases off J; junction bases not matched to a gene: 9. Including cysteine and phenylalanine, the CDR3 has 13 amino acids. Here the CDR3 DNA is all that survives: 39 bases in frame from base 1. CDR1 MNHEY and CDR2 SVGAGI were looked up in the germline V gene. The immunoSEQ Assay, a bias-controlled multiplex PCR, was used to amplify TCRbeta CDR3 regions from genomic DNA. Under the source paper's analysis protocol: The number of nucleated cells in each sample was estimated from the amplification of reference gene primers within the assay. To quantify the absolute abundance of each unique TCRbeta CDR3 rearrangement, sequence reads were collapsed and filtered. For each sample, productive Simpson clonality was calculated as the square root of Simpson's diversity index over productive rearrangements. Drawn from immuneACCESS, this table holds only the in-frame rearrangements with V and J called that TCRdb kept. Clones are partly lost; checked studies trace under half to an unresolved V gene and leave the rest unexplained. Clone size and the V and J calls come from that table; the DNA yielded D and trimming. Recorded for this sample are about 140,000 clones; 75% to 90% of them occurred a single time. The ten largest clones take up approximately 3.5% of the sample.

Another Seattle source contributed samples from volunteer blood donors who had recovered from COVID-19. The collaborating institutions used their own protocols to collect whole blood in K2EDTA tubes. For TCRbeta analysis, collaborators shipped samples in one of three forms: frozen whole blood, isolated PBMCs, or DNA extracted from either of those sample types. With respect to this clone: Its binding antigen is unknown. No clone much larger than this one lies a single base away; base qualities are absent.

The V and J segments used are TRBV6-5 and TRBJ1-1, with 7 junctional bases fitting TRBD1. This receptor was identified in a man aged 70 or older who had recovered from COVID-19. Sequenced material: peripheral blood. In nucleotide form, the sequence is TGTGCCAGCGACGACAGGGATTTATCTGAAGCTTTCTTT. Protein translation: CASDDRDLSEAFF.